The T cell receptor beta chain under discussion was sequenced for a study of T-cell reconstitution after alpha-beta-depleted transplantation in children. This clonotype was detected only a few times. Its antigen is as yet unknown. During its preparation, the TCRbeta library received unique molecular identifiers. TCRdb reprocessed the PCR reads via MiXCR and lists one record per CDR3 protein. The table includes some 460,000 distinct CDR3 sequences, about a sixth detected once. Points from the study as a whole: Some patients owed their high day-60 TCRbeta diversity to surviving recipient T cells and thymic progenitors. Newly produced T cells mostly provided counts and TCRbeta diversity after one year, as hyperexpanded clones declined. As was reported, about two months after transplant, alpha-beta T cells came from several hundred expanded graft clones.

This specimen was PBMCs, mostly from graft donor cells, taken 360 days after TCRalphabeta/CD19-depleted stem cell transplant. This receptor was identified in a boy under two years old who had a stem cell transplant for Wiskott-Aldrich syndrome, so the T cells may come from the graft donor.

The CDR3 DNA reads as TGCAGTGCTCGCCGGGACACATACAATGAGCAGTTCTTC. Its protein is CSARRDTYNEQFF. The chain uses TRBV20-1 and TRBJ2-1; weak D call: TRBD1 (6 bases). Trimming cost V 5 bases and J 4 bases, with 12 bases left between them. Germline V gene sequence: CDR1 DFQATT, CDR2 SNEGSKA (reference sequence). This CDR3 has 13 residues.